This passage covers 25 T cell receptor beta chains from one sample sequenced in a study of response to subunit inactivated influenza vaccine. TCRdb ran MiXCR on the RT-PCR reads and lists one entry per CDR3 protein. The sample holds roughly 170,000 distinct CDR3 sequences, 7.5% to 10% seen once. Sequenced here: non-naive T cells sorted from PBMCs, sampled on the day of vaccination. These receptors originate from a man in his forties or fifties who received an inactivated influenza vaccine.

This rearrangement joins TRBV29-1 to TRBJ1-1; weak D call: TRBD1 (6 bases). Deletions cut 6 bases from V and 4 bases from J, with 12 bases between. CDR3 length: 12 amino acids. The V gene's germline CDR1 is SQVTM and CDR2 ANQGSEA. The CDR3 bases are TGCAGCGTAGGGGGTCGGGGCACTGAAGCTTTCTTT. The encoded protein is CSVGGRGTEAFF.

The table lists this clonotype with a few counts. The rearrangement joins TRBV30 to TRBJ2-1, with TRBD2 identical over 12 bases. The germline CDR1 and CDR2 sequences are GTSNPN and SVGIG (reference sequence). The CDR3 has 15 amino acids. The trim removed 6 bases at V and 5 bases at J, leaving 8 bases unmatched. The CDR3 nucleotides read TGTGCCTGTCAACTAGCGGGAGGAGGGCACAATGAGCAGTTCTTC. Amino acids: CACQLAGGGHNEQFF.

J is TRBJ1-6 and V is TRBV6-1; 7 bases are a match to TRBD1. V lost 7 bases to trimming and J lost 9 bases; unmatched junction nucleotides: 15. CDR1 and CDR2 from the germline V gene are MNHNS and SASEGT. This CDR3 region has 16 residues. DNA for the CDR3: TGTGCCAGCATTCAAAAACAGGGGTCCACGGGTTCACCCCTCCACTTT. Translation: CASIQKQGSTGSPLHF.

This chain connects TRBV6-5 to TRBJ2-1, with D perhaps TRBD1 or TRBD2 (5 bases each). V lost 4 bases and J 0 bases, leaving 13 bases between the germline ends. This CDR3 region has 16 residues. Germline V gene sequence: CDR1 MNHEY, CDR2 SVGAGI. The CDR3 loop is CASSWDVQSSYNEQFF. The CDR3, as DNA: TGTGCCAGCAGTTGGGACGTGCAAAGCTCCTACAATGAGCAGTTCTTC.

The rearrangement joins TRBV28 to TRBJ1-2; 7 nucleotides agree with TRBD1. CDR1 is MDHEN, CDR2 SYDVKM, per germline. The trim removed 10 bases at V and 0 bases at J, leaving 8 bases unmatched. This CDR3 has 14 residues. CDR3 sequence (DNA): TGTGCCATCCTTGACAGGGTGGCTAACTATGGCTACACCTTC. Encoded protein: CAILDRVANYGYTF.

The table lists this clonotype with many counts. The chain couples TRBV5-1 to TRBJ2-7; 10 bases are shared with TRBD1. This CDR3 comprises 15 residues. V shed 0 bases and J 2 bases; nucleotides not matched to a gene: 2. Germline V gene data show CDR1 as SGHRS and CDR2 as YFSETQ. The CDR3 reads CASSLAGTGAYEQYF. Here the CDR3 DNA reads TGCGCCAGCAGCTTGGCGGGGACAGGGGCCTACGAGCAGTACTTC.

This clonotype was counted a few times. The chain recombines TRBV20-1 with TRBJ2-4; D ambiguous. V lost 1 base and J lost 1, with 11 bases in between. The CDR3 runs 15 residues. Germline lookup yields CDR1 DFQATT and CDR2 SNEGSKA (reference sequence). The CDR3, as DNA: TGCAGTGCTAGAGCAATTGGGATTGCCAAAAACATTCAGTACTTC. Translating gives CSARAIGIAKNIQYF.

This clonotype has just a few counts. The chain links TRBV5-6 to TRBJ1-5; tentatively, D is TRBD1 (5 bases). This CDR3 has 15 amino acids. Trimming took off 2 bases at V and 3 bases at J, with 12 bases between the two ends. Germline V gene lookup returns CDR1 SGHDT and CDR2 YYEEEE. The CDR3 reads CASSLFSGFNQPQHF. In nucleotides, the CDR3 is TGTGCCAGCAGCTTATTCTCAGGGTTCAATCAGCCCCAGCATTTT.

There are many counts of this clonotype. V is TRBV4-2 and J is TRBJ2-7; no reliable D call. CDR3 length: 17 amino acids. Germline CDR1 LGHNA, CDR2 YNFKEQ. V shed 2 bases and J shed 0 bases, with 17 bases lying between them. CDR3 residues: CASSQTQSSFSSYEQYF. The CDR3 DNA sequence: TGTGCCAGCAGCCAAACCCAGTCGTCTTTCAGCTCCTACGAGCAGTACTTC.

The CDR3 nucleotides read TGCAGCGTTGACGGGACAGGGGGCCGCACAGATACGCAGTATTTT. It codes for CSVDGTGGRTDTQYF. J is TRBJ2-3 and V is TRBV29-1, with 12 bases identical to TRBD1. This CDR3 has 15 residues. V lost 3 bases to trimming and J lost 1 base; unmatched junction nucleotides: 2. CDR1 is SQVTM and CDR2 is ANQGSEA in the germline V gene.

The V gene is TRBV20-1, the J gene TRBJ1-5, with D tentatively TRBD1 (5 bases). The CDR3 has 16 residues. Germline V gene lookup returns CDR1 DFQATT and CDR2 SNEGSKA (reference sequence). Trimming shortened V by 4 bases and J by 6 bases, and 22 bases separated the two germline ends. This CDR3 is CSAIARVGRSSQPQHF. The CDR3 DNA reads as TGCAGTGCTATCGCCAGGGTGGGTCGGAGTTCTCAGCCCCAGCATTTT.

This rearrangement joins TRBV29-1 to TRBJ1-1; weak D call: TRBD1 (6 bases). This CDR3 contains 12 residues. Trimming removed 6 bases from V and 5 bases from J, with 13 bases in between. CDR1 is SQVTM and CDR2 is ANQGSEA in the germline V gene. The CDR3 region is CSVGRGGTEAFF. The CDR3, as DNA: TGCAGCGTGGGAAGGGGGGGTACTGAAGCTTTCTTT.

This clonotype came up a few times. The rearrangement uses TRBV9 and TRBJ2-1, with 11 bases aligning to TRBD2. The ends lost 4 bases at V and 5 bases at J; junction bases unmatched: 5. CDR1 SGDLS and CDR2 YYNGEE come from the germline V gene. This CDR3 has 15 residues. DNA for the CDR3: TGTGCCAGCAGCATTTCGGGACTAGCGGACAATGAGCAGTTCTTC. Its translation is CASSISGLADNEQFF.

This clonotype has at least ten counts. The gene calls are TRBV6-2 or TRBV6-3 and TRBJ2-3, with 7 bases lining up with TRBD2. The CDR3 spans 15 residues. J lost 8 bases, V lost 5 bases, and 13 bases had no gene match. Germline V gene lookup returns CDR1 MNHEY and CDR2 SVGEGT. The CDR3 sequence: CASSPLGLSKATQYF. CDR3 nucleotide sequence: TGTGCCAGCAGTCCCTTGGGACTATCGAAGGCTACGCAGTATTTT.

At least ten counts were recorded for this clonotype. This rearrangement joins TRBV6-1 to TRBJ1-5; D is ambiguous. Germline V gene lookup returns CDR1 MNHNS and CDR2 SASEGT. This CDR3 region has 15 residues. The ends were cut back, 6 bases at V and 2 bases at J, with 14 bases in the middle. CDR3 in amino acids: CASSASVGGNQPQHF. In nucleotides, the CDR3 is TGTGCCAGCAGCGCCTCAGTGGGAGGCAATCAGCCCCAGCATTTT.

This clonotype has just a few counts. This sequence joins TRBV4-3 and TRBJ2-3, with TRBD2 as a possible D gene (5 bases). The V gene lost 0 bases and the J gene lost 3 bases, with 10 bases spanning the gap. The CDR3 is 15 amino acids. CDR1 is LGHNA, CDR2 YSLEER, per germline. CDR3 in amino acids: CASSQDISGTDTQYF. The CDR3 DNA sequence: TGCGCCAGCAGCCAAGATATATCGGGGACAGATACGCAGTATTTT.

This clonotype was observed a few times. The CDR3 region is CASSPQVWGYEQYF. The CDR3, as DNA: TGTGCCAGCAGTCCACAGGTATGGGGTTACGAGCAGTACTTC. The chain employs TRBV12-3 or TRBV12-4 and TRBJ2-7, with D tentatively TRBD1 (5 bases). V lost 5 bases to trimming and J lost 4 bases, with 15 bases between them. There are 14 residues in the CDR3.

This clonotype was detected many times. This chain joins TRBV20-1 and TRBJ1-5, with a tentative D call TRBD1 (6 bases). This CDR3 is built from 15 residues. The germline V gene has CDR1 DFQATT and CDR2 SNEGSKA (reference sequence). Trimming pared 2 bases from V and 3 bases from J, leaving 14 bases between. CDR3 nucleotide sequence: TGCAGTGCTAGAAGAAGTGGACAGCTCAATCAGCCCCAGCATTTT. This codes for CSARRSGQLNQPQHF.

J is TRBJ1-2 and V is TRBV29-1; possibly TRBD1 for D (5 bases). CDR3 length equals 13 residues. Germline assignment: CDR1 SQVTM and CDR2 ANQGSEA. V was trimmed by 1 base and J by 4 bases, leaving 10 bases between them. The CDR3 loop is CSVEGQGVYGYTF. CDR3 sequence (DNA): TGCAGCGTTGAAGGGCAGGGTGTCTATGGCTACACCTTC.

Only a few counts were recorded for this clonotype. The chain recombines TRBV2 with TRBJ2-7, with no clear D. Germline V gene lookup returns CDR1 SNHLY and CDR2 FYNNEI. CDR3 length: 12 amino acids. The germline V and J ends were trimmed by 4 bases and 1 base, with 5 bases remaining between them. CDR3 loop: CASSVTSYEQYF. The CDR3 bases are TGTGCCAGCAGTGTTACGTCCTACGAGCAGTACTTC.

This clonotype was detected only a few times. This sequence joins TRBV2 and TRBJ2-5; a weak D match, TRBD1 (6 bases). CDR1 SNHLY and CDR2 FYNNEI come from the germline V gene. The CDR3 is made up of 13 amino acids. Between the trimmed V and J ends, which lost 8 bases and 1 base, there was a span of 11 bases. The CDR3 spells CASVMGAQETQYF. The CDR3 DNA sequence: TGTGCCAGCGTCATGGGGGCCCAAGAGACCCAGTACTTC.

This clonotype was detected many times. This chain connects TRBV5-1 to TRBJ2-1; TRBD2 aligns across 11 bases. Germline V CDR1 and CDR2: SGHRS, YFSETQ. Trimming took 3 bases from V and 10 from J; bases not matched to a gene: 6. This CDR3 has 14 amino acids. For the CDR3, the DNA is TGCGCCAGCAGCTCCACTAGCGGGGGTTTAGAGCAGTTCTTC. Its protein is CASSSTSGGLEQFF. The full variable domain, rest sourced from reference TRBV5-1 and TRBJ2-1, is KAGVTQTPRYLIKTRGQQVTLSCSPISGHRSVSWYQQTPGQGLQFLFEYFSETQRNKGNFPGRFSGRQFSNSRSEMNVSTLELGDSALYLCASSSTSGGLEQFFGPGTRLTVL.

In its sample, this clonotype was seen many times. This chain joins TRBV12-3 or TRBV12-4 and TRBJ2-5; D is unresolved. The CDR3 extends over 13 amino acids. Trimming took off 5 bases at V and 7 bases at J, with 14 bases between the two ends. The CDR3 spells CASSQHDVGTQYF. CDR3 nucleotides: TGTGCCAGCAGTCAACACGACGTTGGGACCCAGTACTTC.

This clonotype has a handful of counts. The chain carries TRBV20-1 and TRBJ2-1; TRBD2 aligns across 7 bases. V shed 0 bases and J 8 bases; nucleotides not matched to a gene: 10. This CDR3 has 15 amino acids. CDR1 and CDR2 (germline): DFQATT, SNEGSKA (reference sequence). The CDR3 loop reads CSARDARTRSDEQFF. In DNA, the CDR3 is TGCAGTGCTAGAGATGCCCGGACTAGAAGTGATGAGCAGTTCTTC.

In this sample, this clonotype turned up a few times. CDR3 sequence: CASSSRLTSETQYF. The CDR3 DNA follows: TGTGCCAGCAGCTCTCGACTAACCTCGGAGACCCAGTACTTC. The chain couples TRBV7-2 to TRBJ2-5; tentatively, D is TRBD2 (5 bases). The germline V and J ends were trimmed by 4 bases and 5 bases, with 14 bases remaining between them. The germline V gene has CDR1 SGHTA and CDR2 FQGNSA. The CDR3 covers 14 residues.